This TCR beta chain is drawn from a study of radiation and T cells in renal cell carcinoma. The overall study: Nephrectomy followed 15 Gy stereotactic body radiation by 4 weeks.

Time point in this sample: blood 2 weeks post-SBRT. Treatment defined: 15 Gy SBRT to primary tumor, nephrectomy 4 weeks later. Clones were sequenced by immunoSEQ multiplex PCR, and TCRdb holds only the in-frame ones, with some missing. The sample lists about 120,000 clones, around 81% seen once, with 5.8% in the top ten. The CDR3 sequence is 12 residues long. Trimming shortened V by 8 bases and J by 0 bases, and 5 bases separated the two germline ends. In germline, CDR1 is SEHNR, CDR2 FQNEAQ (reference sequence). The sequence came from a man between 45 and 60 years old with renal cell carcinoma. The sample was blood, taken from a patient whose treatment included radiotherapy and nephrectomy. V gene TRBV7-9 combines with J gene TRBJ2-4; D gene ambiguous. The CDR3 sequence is CASGVAKNIQYF. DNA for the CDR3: TGTGCCAGCGGGGTAGCCAAAAACATTCAGTACTTC.